This entry features one TCR beta chain sequence. Its antigen remains undetermined. No much larger clonotype is one base removed from it; base qualities were not supplied. At diagnosis, tumor, uninvolved tumor-adjacent lung and peripheral blood were collected and then preserved as a mix of FFPE and fresh-frozen material. Blood samples were analyzed as peripheral blood mononuclear cells for TCR repertoire profiling. TCR beta CDR3 regions were sequenced from DNA using the immunoSEQ Assay. Concerning the study's data processing: T cell density was computed as TCR beta template counts normalized to usable DNA estimated by amplifying housekeeping genes. The preseqR package was used to estimate richness by extrapolating to 400,000 templates for PBMC samples and to 120,000 templates for tissue samples. Clonality was calculated as one minus Pielou's evenness. Tissue-enriched TCRs were identified through differential abundance testing performed on productive amino-acid clonotypes, with a minimum total count of 5 and an alpha of 0.1. The Jaccard Index and the Morisita Overlap Index were used to measure repertoire overlap between compartments. GLIPH grouped TCR beta CDR3s together with public tetramer-defined viral CDR3s, and a viral motif had to include at least three viral sequences and also show V-gene enrichment. TCRdb obtained this table from immuneACCESS and retained in-frame rearrangements with V and J assigned. These tables miss some clones; where compared with another copy, unresolved V genes account for less than half of the shortfall, and the remainder is unexplained. That table furnishes V, J and clone size, whereas the DNA furnished D and trimming. The sample yields about 47,000 clones; about 88% were counted once. The ten biggest clones cover 2.5% of the sample.

This sample was taken from a study of T cells in localized non-small cell lung cancer (dated by TCRdb to about 2020). For context, the study as a whole: Comparing tumors with uninvolved tumor-adjacent lungs, the study looked at the T cell repertoires of 200 to 250 patients with early-stage NSCLC. The cohort consisted of under 300 treatment-naive NSCLC patients whose localized lung tumors had been resected. NSCLC patients had a mean age of approximately 70 years, and 129 were male and more than 90 female. Overall results and qualifications from the work: Multi-region tumor sequencing was not performed, so intratumor heterogeneity could not be excluded. A median of roughly 50 of the top 100 tumor clones turned up in the paired uninvolved adjacent lung, and approximately 30 of those clones also ranked among the top 100 of that same adjacent lung. Because the study design was exploratory, TCR variables were selected using unadjusted p-values without false-discovery rate correction. The highest T cell clonality was observed in uninvolved tumor-adjacent lung, where clonality exceeded that of tumor, suggesting that antigenic responses were more focused in uninvolved tumor-adjacent lung. Higher T cell density in blood was associated with longer overall survival, whereas higher clonality in adjacent lung was associated with shorter survival.

The CDR3 goes from the cysteine to the phenylalanine over 15 residues. This entry keeps only the CDR3 DNA: 45 bases, framed from base 1. A distance of 11 bases separates the germline ends of V and J, which lose 0 bases and 2 bases respectively. The germline V gene yields SGHRS for CDR1 and YFSETQ for CDR2. The material sequenced was PBMCs, taken before any cancer treatment. The rearrangement combines TRBV5-1 with TRBJ1-1; the D gene lacks a confident call. The sequence derives from a man between 40 and 69 years old with stage II lung adenocarcinoma. The DNA is as follows: TGCGCCAGCAGCTTGGTGGTGGGTGGAAACACTGAAGCTTTCTTT. This codes for CASSLVVGGNTEAFF.